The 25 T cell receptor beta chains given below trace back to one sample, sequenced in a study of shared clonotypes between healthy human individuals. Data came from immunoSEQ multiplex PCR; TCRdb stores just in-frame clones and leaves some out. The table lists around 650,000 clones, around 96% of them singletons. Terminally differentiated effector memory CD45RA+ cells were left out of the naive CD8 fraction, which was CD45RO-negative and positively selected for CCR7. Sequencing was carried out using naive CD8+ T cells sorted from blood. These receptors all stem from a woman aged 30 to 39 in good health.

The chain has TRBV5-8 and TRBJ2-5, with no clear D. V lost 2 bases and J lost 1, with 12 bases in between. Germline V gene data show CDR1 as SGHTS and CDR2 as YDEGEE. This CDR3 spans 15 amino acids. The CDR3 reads CASSFRSSSQETQYF. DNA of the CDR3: TGTGCCAGCAGCTTTCGTTCCTCCTCCCAAGAGACCCAGTACTTC.

The CDR3 loop reads CASSVSGRNTGELFF. The DNA for the CDR3 is TGTGCCAGCAGCGTATCAGGGCGGAACACCGGGGAGCTGTTTTTT. This chain links TRBV9 with TRBJ2-2, with D tentatively TRBD1 (5 bases). Germline CDR1 reads SGDLS; CDR2 reads YYNGEE. V lost 1 base to trimming and J lost 1 base, with 8 bases between them. This CDR3 region has 15 residues.

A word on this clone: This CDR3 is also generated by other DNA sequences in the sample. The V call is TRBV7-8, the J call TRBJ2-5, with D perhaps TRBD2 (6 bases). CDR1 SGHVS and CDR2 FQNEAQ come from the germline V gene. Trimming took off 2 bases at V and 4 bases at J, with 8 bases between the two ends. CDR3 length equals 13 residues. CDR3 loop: CASSLMGGETQYF. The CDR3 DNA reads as TGTGCCAGCAGCTTAATGGGAGGAGAGACCCAGTACTTC. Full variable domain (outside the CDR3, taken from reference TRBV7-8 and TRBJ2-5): GAGVSQSPRYKVAKRGQDVALRCDPISGHVSLFWYQQALGQGPEFLTYFQNEAQLDKSGLPSDRFFAERPEGSVSTLKIQRTQQEDSAVYLCASSLMGGETQYFGPGTRLLVL.

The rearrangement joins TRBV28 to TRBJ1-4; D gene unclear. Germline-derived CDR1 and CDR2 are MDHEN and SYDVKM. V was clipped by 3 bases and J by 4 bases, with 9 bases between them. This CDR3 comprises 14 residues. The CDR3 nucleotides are TGTGCCAGCAGTTTCCCAGGAGATAATGAAAAACTGTTTTTT. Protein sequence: CASSFPGDNEKLFF.

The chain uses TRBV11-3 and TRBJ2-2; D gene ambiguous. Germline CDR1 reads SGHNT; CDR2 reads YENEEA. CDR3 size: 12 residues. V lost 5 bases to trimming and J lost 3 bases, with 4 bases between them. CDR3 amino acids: CASSPHTGELFF. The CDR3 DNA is TGTGCCAGCAGCCCCCACACCGGGGAGCTGTTTTTT. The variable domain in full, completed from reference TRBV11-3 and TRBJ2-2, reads EAGVVQSPRYKIIEKKQPVAFWCNPISGHNTLYWYLQNLGQGPELLIRYENEEAVDDSQLPKDRFSAERLKGVDSTLKIQPAELGDSAVYLCASSPHTGELFFGEGSRLTVL.

The CDR3: CASSVPPRRDGYTF. As DNA, the CDR3 is TGTGCCAGCAGCGTACCCCCGCGCAGGGATGGCTACACCTTC. The V call is TRBV7-9, the J call TRBJ1-2; tentatively, D is TRBD1 (5 bases). The CDR3 has 14 amino acids. Trimming cost V 5 bases and J 6 bases, with 16 bases left between them. Germline CDR1 and CDR2: SEHNR and FQNEAQ (reference sequence).

In DNA, the CDR3 is TGTGCCAGCAGGCGGGGGCTCTACAATGAGCAGTTCTTC. Translation gives CASRRGLYNEQFF. The chain employs TRBV6-1 and TRBJ2-1, with TRBD2 as a possible D gene (7 bases). V was pared by 6 bases and J by 3 bases, with 9 bases between. Looked up from germline, CDR1 is MNHNS and CDR2 is SASEGT. This CDR3 comprises 13 residues.

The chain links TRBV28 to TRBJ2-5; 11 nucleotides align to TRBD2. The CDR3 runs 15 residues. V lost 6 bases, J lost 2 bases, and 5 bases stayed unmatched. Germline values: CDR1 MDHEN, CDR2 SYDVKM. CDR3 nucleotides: TGTGCCAGCAGCCCCGGGACTAGCGGACAAGAGACCCAGTACTTC. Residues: CASSPGTSGQETQYF.

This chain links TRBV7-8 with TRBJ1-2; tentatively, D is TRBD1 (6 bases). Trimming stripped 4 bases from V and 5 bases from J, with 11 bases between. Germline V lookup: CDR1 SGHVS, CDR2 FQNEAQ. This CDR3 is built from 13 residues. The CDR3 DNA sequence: TGTGCCAGCAGCTCTAGGACAGATTATGGCTACACCTTC. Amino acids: CASSSRTDYGYTF.

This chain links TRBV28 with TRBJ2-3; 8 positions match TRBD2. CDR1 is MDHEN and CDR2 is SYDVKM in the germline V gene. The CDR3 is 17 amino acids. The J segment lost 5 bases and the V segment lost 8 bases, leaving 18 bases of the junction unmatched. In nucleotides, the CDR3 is TGTGCCAGCGCTTTGGCCGCTTTAGCGGGAAGCCGAGATACGCAGTATTTT. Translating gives CASALAALAGSRDTQYF.

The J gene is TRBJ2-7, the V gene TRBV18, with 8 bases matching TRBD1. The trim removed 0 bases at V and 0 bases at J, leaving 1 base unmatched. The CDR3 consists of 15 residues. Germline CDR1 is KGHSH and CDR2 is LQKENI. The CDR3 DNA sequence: TGTGCCAGCTCACCACCACAGGGGGACTCCTACGAGCAGTACTTC. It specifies CASSPPQGDSYEQYF.

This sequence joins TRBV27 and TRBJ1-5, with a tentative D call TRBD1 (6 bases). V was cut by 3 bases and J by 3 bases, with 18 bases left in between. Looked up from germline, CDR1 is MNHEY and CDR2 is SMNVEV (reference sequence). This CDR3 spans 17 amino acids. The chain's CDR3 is CASSFLATGRYNQPQHF. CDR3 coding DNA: TGTGCCAGCAGTTTCCTCGCGACAGGCCGATACAATCAGCCCCAGCATTTT.

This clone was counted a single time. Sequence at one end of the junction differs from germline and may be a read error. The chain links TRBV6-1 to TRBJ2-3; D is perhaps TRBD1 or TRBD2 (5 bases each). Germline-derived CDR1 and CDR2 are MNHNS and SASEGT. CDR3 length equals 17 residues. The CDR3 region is CASTEESFGSGQDTQYF. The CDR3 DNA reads TGTGCCAGCACTGAAGAAAGCTTTGGGAGCGGACAAGATACGCAGTATTTT.

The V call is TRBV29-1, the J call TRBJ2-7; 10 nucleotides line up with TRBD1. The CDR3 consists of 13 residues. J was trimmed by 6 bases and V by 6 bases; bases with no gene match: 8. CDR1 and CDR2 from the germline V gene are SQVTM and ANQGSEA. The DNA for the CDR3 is TGCAGCGTCACGCCCGGGACAGGGGTCGAGCAGTACTTC. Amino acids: CSVTPGTGVEQYF.

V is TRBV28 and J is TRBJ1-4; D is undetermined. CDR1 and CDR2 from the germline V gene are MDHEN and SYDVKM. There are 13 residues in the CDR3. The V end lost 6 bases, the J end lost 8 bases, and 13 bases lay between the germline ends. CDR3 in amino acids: CASRPRFREKLFF. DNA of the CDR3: TGTGCCAGCAGACCAAGATTTCGCGAAAAACTGTTTTTT.

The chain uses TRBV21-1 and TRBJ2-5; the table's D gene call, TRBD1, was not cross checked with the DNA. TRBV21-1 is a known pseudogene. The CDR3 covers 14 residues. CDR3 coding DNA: TGTGCCAGCAGCTCAGGACACCCCGCAGAGACCCAGTACTTC. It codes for CASSSGHPAETQYF.

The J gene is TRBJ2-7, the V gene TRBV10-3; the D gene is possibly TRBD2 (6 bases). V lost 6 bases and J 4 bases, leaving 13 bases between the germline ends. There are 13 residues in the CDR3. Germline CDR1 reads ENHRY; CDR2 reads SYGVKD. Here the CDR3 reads CAISPDGGYEQYF. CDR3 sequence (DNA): TGTGCCATCAGCCCGGACGGAGGGTACGAGCAGTACTTC.

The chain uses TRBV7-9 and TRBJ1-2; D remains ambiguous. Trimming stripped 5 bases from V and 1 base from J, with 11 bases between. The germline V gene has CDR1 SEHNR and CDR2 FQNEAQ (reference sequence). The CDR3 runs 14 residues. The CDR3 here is CASSEESRNYGYTF. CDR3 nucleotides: TGTGCCAGCAGCGAAGAATCTCGTAACTATGGCTACACCTTC.

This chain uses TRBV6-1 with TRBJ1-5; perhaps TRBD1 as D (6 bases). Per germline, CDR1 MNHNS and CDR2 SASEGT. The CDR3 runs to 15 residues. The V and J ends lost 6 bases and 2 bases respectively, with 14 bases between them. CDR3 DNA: TGTGCCAGCAGATTGGACAGAGGGGGCAATCAGCCCCAGCATTTT. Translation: CASRLDRGGNQPQHF.

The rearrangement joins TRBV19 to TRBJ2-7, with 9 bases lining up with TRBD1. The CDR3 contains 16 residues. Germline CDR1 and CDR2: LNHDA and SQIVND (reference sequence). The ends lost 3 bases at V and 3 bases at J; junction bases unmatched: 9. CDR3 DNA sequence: TGTGCCAGTAGTATTGGGTTCGGACAGGGGAGCTACGAGCAGTACTTC. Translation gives CASSIGFGQGSYEQYF.

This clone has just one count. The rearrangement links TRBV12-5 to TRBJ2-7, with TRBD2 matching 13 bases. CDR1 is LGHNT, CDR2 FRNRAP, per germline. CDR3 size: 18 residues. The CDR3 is CEKRGKLAGGTQLYEQYF. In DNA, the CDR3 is TGTGAAAAAAGGGGGAAACTAGCGGGAGGGACACAACTTTACGAGCAGTACTTC.

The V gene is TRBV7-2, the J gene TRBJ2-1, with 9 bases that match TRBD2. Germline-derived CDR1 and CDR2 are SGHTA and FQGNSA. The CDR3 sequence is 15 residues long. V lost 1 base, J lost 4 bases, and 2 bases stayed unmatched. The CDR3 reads CASSLGAGGYNEQFF. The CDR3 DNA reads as TGTGCCAGCAGCTTAGGAGCGGGAGGTTACAATGAGCAGTTCTTC.

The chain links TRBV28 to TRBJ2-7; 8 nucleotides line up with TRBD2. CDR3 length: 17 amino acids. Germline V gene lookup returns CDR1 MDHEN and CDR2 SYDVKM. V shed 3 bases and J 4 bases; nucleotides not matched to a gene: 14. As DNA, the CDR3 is TGTGCCAGCAGTTTGTCCCCGGGACTAGGAAGATTGTACGAGCAGTACTTC. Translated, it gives CASSLSPGLGRLYEQYF.

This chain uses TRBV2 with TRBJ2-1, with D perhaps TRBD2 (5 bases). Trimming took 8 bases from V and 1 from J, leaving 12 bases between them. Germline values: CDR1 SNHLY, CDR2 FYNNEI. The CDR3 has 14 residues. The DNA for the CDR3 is TGTGCCAGCGGGGAGTCGGGGTCCTACAATGAGCAGTTCTTC. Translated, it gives CASGESGSYNEQFF.

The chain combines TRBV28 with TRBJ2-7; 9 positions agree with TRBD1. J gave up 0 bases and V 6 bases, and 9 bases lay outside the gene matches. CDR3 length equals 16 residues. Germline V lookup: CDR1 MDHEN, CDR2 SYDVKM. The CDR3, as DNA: TGTGCCAGCAGGCTAGGGACAGGGTTGGACTCCTACGAGCAGTACTTC. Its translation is CASRLGTGLDSYEQYF. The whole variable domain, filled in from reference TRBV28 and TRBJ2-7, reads DVKVTQSSRYLVKRTGEKVFLECVQDMDHENMFWYRQDPGLGLRLIYFSYDVKMKEKGDIPEGYSVSREKKERFSLILESASTNQTSMYLCASRLGTGLDSYEQYFGPGTRLTVT.